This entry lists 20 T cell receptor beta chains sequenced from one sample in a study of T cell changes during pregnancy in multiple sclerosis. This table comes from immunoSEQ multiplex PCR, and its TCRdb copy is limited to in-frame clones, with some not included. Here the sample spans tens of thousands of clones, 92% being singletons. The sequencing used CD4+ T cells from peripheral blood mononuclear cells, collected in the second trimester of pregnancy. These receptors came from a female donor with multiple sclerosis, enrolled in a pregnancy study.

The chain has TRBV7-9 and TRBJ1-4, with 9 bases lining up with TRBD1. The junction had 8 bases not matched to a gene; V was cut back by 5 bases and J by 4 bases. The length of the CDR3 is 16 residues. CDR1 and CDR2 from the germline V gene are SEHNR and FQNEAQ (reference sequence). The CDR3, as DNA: TGTGCCAGCAGCCAAAGAAGGACAGGGGTTAATGAAAAACTGTTTTTT. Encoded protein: CASSQRRTGVNEKLFF.

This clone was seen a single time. The CDR3 sequence: CASLLGLAGAGELFF. The CDR3 DNA follows: TGTGCCAGTCTACTTGGGCTAGCGGGAGCCGGGGAGCTGTTTTTT. V usage is TRBV2 and J usage is TRBJ2-2, with 10 bases fitting TRBD2. Trimming cost V 9 bases and J 6 bases; bases outside gene matches: 10. This CDR3 spans 15 amino acids. Germline CDR1 is SNHLY and CDR2 is FYNNEI.

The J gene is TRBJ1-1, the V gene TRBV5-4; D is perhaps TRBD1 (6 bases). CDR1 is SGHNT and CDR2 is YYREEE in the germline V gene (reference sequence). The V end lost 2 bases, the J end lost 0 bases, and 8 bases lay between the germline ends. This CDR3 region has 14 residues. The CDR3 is CASSFQGLNTEAFF. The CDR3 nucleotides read TGTGCCAGCAGCTTTCAGGGGTTGAACACTGAAGCTTTCTTT.

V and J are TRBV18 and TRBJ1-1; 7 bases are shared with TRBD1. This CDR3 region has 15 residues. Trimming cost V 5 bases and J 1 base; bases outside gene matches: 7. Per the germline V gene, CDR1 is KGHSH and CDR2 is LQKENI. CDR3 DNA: TGTGCCAGCTCAGAACAGGGGACTGGGAACACTGAAGCTTTCTTT. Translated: CASSEQGTGNTEAFF.

Written as DNA, the CDR3 is TGTGCCAGCAGCTTACAAAACTATGGCTACACCTTC. Amino acids: CASSLQNYGYTF. This rearrangement joins TRBV13 to TRBJ1-2; D not resolved. The CDR3 loop spans 12 amino acids. Germline V gene data show CDR1 as PRHDT and CDR2 as FYEKMQ (reference sequence). V lost 2 bases, J lost 2 bases, and 3 bases lay in between.

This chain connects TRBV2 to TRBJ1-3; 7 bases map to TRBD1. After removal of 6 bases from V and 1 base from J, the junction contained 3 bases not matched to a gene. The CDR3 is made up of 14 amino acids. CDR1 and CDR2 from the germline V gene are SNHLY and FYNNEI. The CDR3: CASRGTVSGNTIYF. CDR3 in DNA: TGTGCCAGCAGGGGGACAGTTTCTGGAAACACCATATATTTT.

Written as DNA, the CDR3 is TGCGCCAGCAGCCCACTAACTAGTACCGAGCAGTACTTC. Translating gives CASSPLTSTEQYF. This chain connects TRBV5-1 to TRBJ2-7; D perhaps matches TRBD2 (5 bases). CDR1 and CDR2 (germline): SGHRS, YFSETQ. The CDR3 loop spans 13 amino acids. Trimming removed 4 bases from V and 6 bases from J, with 14 bases in between.

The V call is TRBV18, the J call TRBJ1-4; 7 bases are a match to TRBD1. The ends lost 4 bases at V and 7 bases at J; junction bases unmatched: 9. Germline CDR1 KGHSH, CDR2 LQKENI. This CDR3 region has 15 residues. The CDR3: CASSLDRDPPEKLFF. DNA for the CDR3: TGTGCCAGCTCACTTGACAGGGACCCTCCTGAAAAACTGTTTTTT.

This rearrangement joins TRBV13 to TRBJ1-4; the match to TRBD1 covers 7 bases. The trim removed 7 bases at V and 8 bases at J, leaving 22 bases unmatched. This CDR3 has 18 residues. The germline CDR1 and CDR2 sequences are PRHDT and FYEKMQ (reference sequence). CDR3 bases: TGTGCCAGCACGTACCGGGAGACCCTCCAGGGGGTAGAGGAAAAACTGTTTTTT. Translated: CASTYRETLQGVEEKLFF.

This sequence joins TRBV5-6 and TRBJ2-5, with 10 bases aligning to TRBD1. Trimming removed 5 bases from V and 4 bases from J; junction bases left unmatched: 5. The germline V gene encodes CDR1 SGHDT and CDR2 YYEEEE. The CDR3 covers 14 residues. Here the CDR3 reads CASSSTGGTETQYF. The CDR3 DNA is TGTGCCAGCAGTTCGACAGGGGGCACAGAGACCCAGTACTTC.

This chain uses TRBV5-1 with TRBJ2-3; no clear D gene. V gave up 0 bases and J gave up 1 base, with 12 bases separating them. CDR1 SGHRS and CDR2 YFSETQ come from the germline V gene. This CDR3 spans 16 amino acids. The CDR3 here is CASSLEALVGTDTQYF. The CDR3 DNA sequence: TGCGCCAGCAGCTTGGAAGCCCTCGTCGGCACAGATACGCAGTATTTT.

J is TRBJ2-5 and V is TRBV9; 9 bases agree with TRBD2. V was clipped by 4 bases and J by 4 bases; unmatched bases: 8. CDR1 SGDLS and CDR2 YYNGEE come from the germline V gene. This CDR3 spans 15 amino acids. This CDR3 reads CASSTGSGGLETQYF. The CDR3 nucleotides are TGTGCCAGCAGCACAGGGAGCGGGGGGTTAGAGACCCAGTACTTC.

This chain's CDR3 is CASSLVGGQQETQYF. Written as DNA, the CDR3 is TGTGCCAGCAGCTTGGTGGGGGGGCAGCAAGAGACCCAGTACTTC. The chain carries TRBV7-3 and TRBJ2-5; D is possibly TRBD2 (7 bases). Germline assignment: CDR1 SGHTA and CDR2 FQGTGA. V was shortened by 3 bases and J by 2 bases, with 13 bases between the two germline ends. The CDR3 has 15 amino acids.

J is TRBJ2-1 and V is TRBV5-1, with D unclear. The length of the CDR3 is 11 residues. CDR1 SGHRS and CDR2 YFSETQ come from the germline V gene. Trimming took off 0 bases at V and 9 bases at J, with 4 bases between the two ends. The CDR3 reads CASSLAVEQFF. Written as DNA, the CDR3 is TGCGCCAGCAGCTTGGCCGTTGAGCAGTTCTTC. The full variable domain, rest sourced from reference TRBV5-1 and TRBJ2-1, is KAGVTQTPRYLIKTRGQQVTLSCSPISGHRSVSWYQQTPGQGLQFLFEYFSETQRNKGNFPGRFSGRQFSNSRSEMNVSTLELGDSALYLCASSLAVEQFFGPGTRLTVL.

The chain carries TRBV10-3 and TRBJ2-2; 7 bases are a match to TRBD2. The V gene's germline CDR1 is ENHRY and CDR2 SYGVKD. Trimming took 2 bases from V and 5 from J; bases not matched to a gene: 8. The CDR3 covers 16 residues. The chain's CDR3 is CAISEEGGPRTGELFF. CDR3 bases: TGTGCCATCAGTGAGGAGGGAGGGCCGCGGACCGGGGAGCTGTTTTTT.

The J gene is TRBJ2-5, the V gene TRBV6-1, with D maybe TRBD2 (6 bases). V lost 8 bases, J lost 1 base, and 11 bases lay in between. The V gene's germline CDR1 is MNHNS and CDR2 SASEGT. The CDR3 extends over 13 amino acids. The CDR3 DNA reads TGTGCCAGCCGAAGCGGGTCCCAAGAGACCCAGTACTTC. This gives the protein CASRSGSQETQYF.

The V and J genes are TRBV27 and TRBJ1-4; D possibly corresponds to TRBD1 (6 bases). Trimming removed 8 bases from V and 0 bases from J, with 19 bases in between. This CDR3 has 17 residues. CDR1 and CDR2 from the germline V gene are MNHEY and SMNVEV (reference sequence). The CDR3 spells CASAFSGHYATNEKLFF. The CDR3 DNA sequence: TGTGCCAGCGCCTTCTCGGGACACTACGCAACTAATGAAAAACTGTTTTTT. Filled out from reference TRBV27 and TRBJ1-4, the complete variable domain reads EAQVTQNPRYLITVTGKKLTVTCSQNMNHEYMSWYRQDPGLGLRQIYYSMNVEVTDKGDVPEGYKVSRKEKRNFPLILESPSPNQTSLYFCASAFSGHYATNEKLFFGSGTQLSVL.

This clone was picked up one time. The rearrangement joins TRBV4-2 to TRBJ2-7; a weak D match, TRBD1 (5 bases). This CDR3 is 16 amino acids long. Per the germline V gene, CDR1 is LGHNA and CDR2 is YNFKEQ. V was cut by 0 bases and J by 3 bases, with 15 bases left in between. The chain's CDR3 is CASSQEGSGQVYEQYF. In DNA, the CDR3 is TGTGCCAGCAGCCAAGAAGGTTCAGGGCAGGTCTACGAGCAGTACTTC.

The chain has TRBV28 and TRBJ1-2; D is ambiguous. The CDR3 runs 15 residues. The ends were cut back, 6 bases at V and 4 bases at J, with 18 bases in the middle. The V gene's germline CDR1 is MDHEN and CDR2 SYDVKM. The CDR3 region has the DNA TGTGCCAGCAGCCCCGCCGCACTTGCGGGCTATGGCTACACCTTC. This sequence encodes CASSPAALAGYGYTF.

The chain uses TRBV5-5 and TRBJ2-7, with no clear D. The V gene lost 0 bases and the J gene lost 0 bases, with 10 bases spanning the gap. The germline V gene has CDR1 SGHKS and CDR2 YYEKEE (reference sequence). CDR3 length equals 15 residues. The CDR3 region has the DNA TGTGCCAGCAGCTTGGCAGCGATCACCTCCTACGAGCAGTACTTC. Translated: CASSLAAITSYEQYF. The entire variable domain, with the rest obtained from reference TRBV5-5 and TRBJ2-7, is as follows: DAGVTQSPTHLIKTRGQQVTLRCSPISGHKSVSWYQQVLGQGPQFIFQYYEKEERGRGNFPDRFSARQFPNYSSELNVNALLLGDSALYLCASSLAAITSYEQYFGPGTRLTVT.